The present T cell receptor beta chain was sequenced within a study of T-cell reconstitution after alpha-beta-depleted transplantation in children. A library of TCRbeta sequences, prepared with unique molecular identifiers, was generated. In TCRdb, the PCR reads were re-called with MiXCR into one record per CDR3 protein. This sample carries about 440,000 distinct CDR3 sequences, roughly two fifths of them seen once, and the ten largest clones take 27%. Overall study findings and caveats: Where alpha-beta T cells came from about two months after transplant was reportedly several hundred expanded graft clones. Fresh T-cell production supplied most of the T-cell counts and diversity seen one year after transplant.

The V and J ends lost 5 bases and 5 bases respectively, with 10 bases between them. This CDR3 contains 12 residues. Germline CDR1 is SGHTA and CDR2 is FQGNSA. About this clonotype itself: Its antigen is unknown.

The specimen comprised PBMCs, sampled before TCRalphabeta/CD19-depleted stem cell transplant. The TCR originated in a girl aged 2-15 years with aplastic anemia, due to receive a stem cell transplant. The rearrangement joins TRBV7-2 to TRBJ2-7; tentatively, D is TRBD1 (6 bases). The CDR3 sequence: CASSNTGNEQYF. The DNA for the CDR3 is TGTGCCAGCAGCAACACAGGGAACGAGCAGTACTTC.